Shown below are 11 T cell receptor beta chains from a single sample sequenced in a study of cytotoxic CD8 clonotypes in ibrutinib-treated CLL. TCRdb keeps only in-frame clones here, not all; method: immunoSEQ multiplex PCR. The sample holds some 200,000 clones, approximately 70% seen once. The sample consisted of PBMCs, taken after 12 months of ibrutinib treatment. These receptors all stem from a human donor with chronic lymphocytic leukemia.

The chain joins TRBV11-2 to TRBJ2-7; no reliable D call. Germline assignment: CDR1 SGHAT and CDR2 FQNNGV. Trimming removed 2 bases from V and 5 bases from J, with 13 bases in between. The CDR3 totals 14 residues. CDR3 region: CASSLSSRTHEQYF. The CDR3 DNA sequence: TGTGCCAGCAGCTTAAGCTCCCGCACCCACGAGCAGTACTTC.

The count of this clone is one. The CDR3 sequence: CASSLGQGRVYEQYF. Here the CDR3 DNA reads TGTGCCAGCAGCTTAGGACAGGGGAGGGTCTACGAGCAGTACTTC. J is TRBJ2-7 and V is TRBV11-3; TRBD1 might be the D (8 bases). CDR1 is SGHNT, CDR2 YENEEA, per germline. V shed 1 base and J shed 3 bases, with 13 bases lying between them. CDR3 length equals 15 residues.

This clone was seen only once. The J gene is TRBJ2-3, the V gene TRBV2; D ambiguous. CDR1 is SNHLY and CDR2 is FYNNEI in the germline V gene. Trimming removed 8 bases at V and 3 bases at J, with 9 bases between. The CDR3 sequence is 12 residues long. CDR3 loop: CASQQLTDTQYF. CDR3 bases: TGTGCCAGCCAGCAGTTAACAGATACGCAGTATTTT.

J is TRBJ2-1 and V is TRBV20-1; D unresolved. Trimming pared 6 bases from V and 4 bases from J, leaving 7 bases between. This CDR3 spans 11 amino acids. The germline CDR1 and CDR2 sequences are DFQATT and SNEGSKA (reference sequence). The CDR3 nucleotides read TGCAGTGCCTTCCCTTACAATGAGCAGTTCTTC. This encodes CSAFPYNEQFF.

This chain links TRBV5-1 with TRBJ2-1; TRBD2 agrees at 11 bases. V lost 0 bases to trimming and J lost 9 bases; unmatched junction nucleotides: 2. The CDR3 spans 14 residues. From germline, CDR1 is SGHRS and CDR2 YFSETQ. CDR3 amino acids: CASSLETSGAEQFF. Written as DNA, the CDR3 is TGCGCCAGCAGCTTGGAGACTAGCGGGGCTGAGCAGTTCTTC.

In this sample, this clone turned up a few times. The chain is built from TRBV5-6 and TRBJ1-2; TRBD1 agrees at 9 bases. Trimming cost V 4 bases and J 8 bases; bases outside gene matches: 6. Germline loops: CDR1 SGHDT, CDR2 YYEEEE. CDR3 length: 13 amino acids. CDR3: CASSRRTGEGYTF. The CDR3 coding sequence is TGTGCCAGCAGCAGACGGACAGGGGAGGGCTACACCTTC.

The rearrangement joins TRBV10-3 to TRBJ1-1; no reliable D call. V dropped 5 bases and J dropped 1 base, with 5 bases sitting between them. Germline V gene lookup returns CDR1 ENHRY and CDR2 SYGVKD. The CDR3 has 12 residues. Written as DNA, the CDR3 is TGTGCCATCAGTACGGGGAACACTGAAGCTTTCTTT. Its protein product is CAISTGNTEAFF.

The chain couples TRBV5-1 to TRBJ1-2; 9 nucleotides line up with TRBD1. The CDR3 has 16 residues. CDR1 is SGHRS and CDR2 is YFSETQ in the germline V gene. J lost 1 base, V lost 4 bases, and 8 bases had no gene match. CDR3 sequence reads: CASSTTGGDFNYGYTF. The CDR3 DNA reads TGCGCCAGCAGCACCACAGGGGGCGACTTTAACTATGGCTACACCTTC.

The chain carries TRBV2 and TRBJ2-3; a possible D gene is TRBD2 (5 bases). Germline CDR1 is SNHLY and CDR2 is FYNNEI. CDR3 length equals 13 residues. Trimming shortened V by 10 bases and J by 1 base, and 12 bases separated the two germline ends. The CDR3 DNA reads TGTGCCATCCACCGGACTCGCACAGATACGCAGTATTTT. Translated, it gives CAIHRTRTDTQYF.

The rearrangement links TRBV5-1 to TRBJ1-6; a weak D match, TRBD1 (6 bases). This CDR3 spans 16 amino acids. With 4 bases removed from V and 8 bases from J, the gap between germline ends came to 19 bases. CDR1 is SGHRS and CDR2 is YFSETQ in the germline V gene. The CDR3 loop reads CASSLRTAAGYSPLHF. The DNA of the CDR3 is TGCGCCAGCAGCCTCCGGACAGCCGCGGGATATTCACCCCTCCACTTT.

The gene calls are TRBV29-1 and TRBJ2-5, with D perhaps matching TRBD2 (5 bases). Trimming removed 0 bases at V and 9 bases at J, with 23 bases between. Looked up from germline, CDR1 is SQVTM and CDR2 is ANQGSEA. The CDR3 length is 16 residues. The CDR3, as DNA: TGCAGCGTTGAAGATCCTTTACCCTCAAAAGTCGGGGCCCAGTACTTC. Translated, it gives CSVEDPLPSKVGAQYF.